Following are 2 T cell receptor beta chains from one sample sequenced in a study of shared clonotypes between healthy human individuals. Sequenced by immunoSEQ multiplex PCR; TCRdb stores in-frame clones only, minus some. The table shows millions of clones, with 85% to 95% occurring only once. Sequencing used naive CD4+ T cells from PBMCs. The subset denotes: CD45RA+ positively selected. The receptor set was obtained from a man aged 18 to 30 in good health. Some clones in this sample may be carry-over from other donors' samples.

V gene TRBV6-1 combines with J gene TRBJ1-3; D is ambiguous. The ends were cut back, 1 base at V and 0 bases at J, with 7 bases in the middle. This CDR3 is 15 amino acids long. From germline, CDR1 is MNHNS and CDR2 SASEGT. In DNA, the CDR3 is TGTGCCAGCAGTGAAGAAGGCGGCTCTGGAAACACCATATATTTT. Translated, it gives CASSEEGGSGNTIYF.

The chain uses TRBV7-3 and TRBJ1-2, with 7 bases fitting TRBD1. V trimming: 3 bases; J trimming: 6 bases; junction bases outside the gene matches: 13. The CDR3 runs 16 residues. CDR1 SGHTA and CDR2 FQGTGA come from the germline V gene. CDR3 sequence (DNA): TGTGCCAGCAGCTTCAAGGGGGGACAGTACGGGCATGGCTACACCTTC. Translation gives CASSFKGGQYGHGYTF.